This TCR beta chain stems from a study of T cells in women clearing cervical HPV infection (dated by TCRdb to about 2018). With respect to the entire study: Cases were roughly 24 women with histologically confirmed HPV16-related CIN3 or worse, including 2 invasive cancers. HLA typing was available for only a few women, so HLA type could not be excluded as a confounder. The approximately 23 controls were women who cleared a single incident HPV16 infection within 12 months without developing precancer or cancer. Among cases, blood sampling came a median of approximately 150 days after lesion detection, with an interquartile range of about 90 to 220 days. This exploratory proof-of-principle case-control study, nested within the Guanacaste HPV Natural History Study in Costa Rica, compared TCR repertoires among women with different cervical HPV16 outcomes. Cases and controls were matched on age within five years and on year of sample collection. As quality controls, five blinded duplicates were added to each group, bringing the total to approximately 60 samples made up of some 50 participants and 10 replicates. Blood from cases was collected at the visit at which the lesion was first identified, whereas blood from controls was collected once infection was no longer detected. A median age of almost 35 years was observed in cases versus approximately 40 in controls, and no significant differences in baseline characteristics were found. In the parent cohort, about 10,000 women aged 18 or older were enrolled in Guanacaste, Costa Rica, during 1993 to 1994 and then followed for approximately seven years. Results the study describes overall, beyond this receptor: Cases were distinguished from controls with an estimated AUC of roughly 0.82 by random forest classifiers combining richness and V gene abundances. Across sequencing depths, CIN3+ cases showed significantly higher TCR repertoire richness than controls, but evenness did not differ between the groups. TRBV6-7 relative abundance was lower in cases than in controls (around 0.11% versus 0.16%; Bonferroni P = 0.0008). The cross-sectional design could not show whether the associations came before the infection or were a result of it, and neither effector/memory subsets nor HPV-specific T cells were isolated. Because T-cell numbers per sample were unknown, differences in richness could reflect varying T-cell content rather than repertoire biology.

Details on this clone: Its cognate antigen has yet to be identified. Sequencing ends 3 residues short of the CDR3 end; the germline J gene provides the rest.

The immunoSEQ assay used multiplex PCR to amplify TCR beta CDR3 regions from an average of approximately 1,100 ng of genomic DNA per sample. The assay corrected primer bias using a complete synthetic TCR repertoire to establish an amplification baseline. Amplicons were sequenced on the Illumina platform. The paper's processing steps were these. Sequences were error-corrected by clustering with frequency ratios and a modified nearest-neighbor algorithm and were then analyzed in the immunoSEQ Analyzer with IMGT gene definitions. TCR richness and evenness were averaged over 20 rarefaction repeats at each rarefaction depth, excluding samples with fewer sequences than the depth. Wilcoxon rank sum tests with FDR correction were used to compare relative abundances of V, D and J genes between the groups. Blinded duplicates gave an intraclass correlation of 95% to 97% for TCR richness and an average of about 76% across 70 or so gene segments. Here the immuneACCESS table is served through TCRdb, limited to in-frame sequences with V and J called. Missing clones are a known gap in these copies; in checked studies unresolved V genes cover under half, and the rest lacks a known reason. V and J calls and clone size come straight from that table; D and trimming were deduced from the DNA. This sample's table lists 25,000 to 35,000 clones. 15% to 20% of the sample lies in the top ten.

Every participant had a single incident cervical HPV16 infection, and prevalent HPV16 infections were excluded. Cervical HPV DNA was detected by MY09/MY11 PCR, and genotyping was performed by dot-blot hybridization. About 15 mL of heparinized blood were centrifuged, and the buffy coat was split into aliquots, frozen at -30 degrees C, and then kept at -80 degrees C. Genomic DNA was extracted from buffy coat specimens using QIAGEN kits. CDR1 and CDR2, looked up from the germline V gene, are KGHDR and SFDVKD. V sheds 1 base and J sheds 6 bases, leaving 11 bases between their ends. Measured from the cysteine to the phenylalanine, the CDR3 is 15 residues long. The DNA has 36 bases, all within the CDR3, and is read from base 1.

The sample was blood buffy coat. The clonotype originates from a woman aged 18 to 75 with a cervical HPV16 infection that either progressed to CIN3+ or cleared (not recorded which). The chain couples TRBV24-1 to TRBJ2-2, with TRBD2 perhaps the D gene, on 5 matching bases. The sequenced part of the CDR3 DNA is TGTGCCACCAGTGATTTTGGCAACGGGGCCGGGGAG. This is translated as CATSDFGNGAGE. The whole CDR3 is CATSDFGNGAGELFF.